This section outlines one T cell receptor (beta chain) sequence together with its context. These data originate in a study of blood T cell repertoires in COVID-19. The wider study: Samples of COVID-19 (acute and convalescent) were obtained from the United States, Italy and Spain. PBMCs, B-cell-depleted T cells, or T cells provided the cDNA or gDNA that made up the material.

In the original workflow: Reference gene primers were amplified, and this amplification served to estimate nucleated cell counts. The method was immunoSEQ multiplex PCR; TCRdb's version includes in-frame clones alone and lacks a portion of them. Clone size and V and J calls were adopted from that table, with D and trimming inferred from the DNA. Of about 180,000 clones in the sample, around four fifths are singletons; the top ten hold about 7%. CDR1 and CDR2 (germline): MDHEN, SYDVKM. CDR3 length: 12 residues. The J gene is TRBJ2-7, the V gene TRBV28; tentative D call: TRBD2 (5 bases). Sequencing was carried out using peripheral blood. This TCR came from a woman between 40 and 55 years old with COVID-19, enrolled during active disease. The CDR3 coding sequence is TGTGCTTGCAGAACGGGGTCCTTGGAGCAGTACTTC. It yields the protein CACRTGSLEQYF.